These T cell receptor beta chains were read from a single sample in a study of PD-1 blockade in classical Hodgkin lymphoma. Sequenced by immunoSEQ multiplex PCR; TCRdb stores in-frame clones only, minus some. The sample records tens of thousands of clones, 90% being singletons. Sequenced material: peripheral blood mononuclear cells (PBMCs), taken at baseline. These receptors were obtained from a human donor with classical Hodgkin lymphoma. The CDR3 runs from the conserved cysteine through the conserved F or W. Each record gives: clone size, D gene, J gene, V gene, CDR3 DNA, CDR3 protein. A D gene is named only where the DNA matches it firmly. Rows give clone size only sometimes, using once, few, many, or a class for an expanded clone.

NA	NA	TRBJ2-7	TRBV5-5	TGTGCCAGCAGCTTGGTGGGGGGCAGGGCCGGCTACGAGCAGTACTTC	CASSLVGGRAGYEQYF
NA	NA	TRBJ1-1	TRBV2	TGTGCCAGCAGTACAGGGAGCCGTGAAGCTTTCTTT	CASSTGSREAFF
NA	TRBD2	TRBJ2-2	TRBV4-2	TGTGCCAGCAGCCAAGGGACTAGCGGGAGGGCCACCGGGGAGCTGTTTTTT	CASSQGTSGRATGELFF
NA	TRBD2	TRBJ2-7	TRBV5-1	TGCGCCAGCAGCTCCCTAACTAGCGGGGGGGCCTACGAGCAGTACTTC	CASSSLTSGGAYEQYF
NA	NA	TRBJ2-1	TRBV19	TGTGCCAGTAGTTGGGGGGCTAGCGCTGAGCAGTTCTTC	CASSWGASAEQFF
once	TRBD1	TRBJ2-7	TRBV5-6	TGTGCCAGCAGCACCTTTCCGGGACAGGGGGCCTACGAGCAGTACTTC	CASSTFPGQGAYEQYF
NA	TRBD1	TRBJ2-1	TRBV10-2	TGCGCCAGCAGTGAGTCGAGGGGGCTAGTCTACAATGAGCAGTTCTTC	CASSESRGLVYNEQFF
NA	NA	TRBJ2-6	TRBV5-1	TGCGCCAGCAGCTTCGGGGTTTCCATCTCTGGGGCCAACGTCCTGACTTTC	CASSFGVSISGANVLTF
NA	NA	TRBJ2-5	TRBV27	TGTGCCAGCAGTTTATCCCAGGGGTCCCAAGAGACCCAGTACTTC	CASSLSQGSQETQYF
NA	NA	TRBJ1-6	TRBV21-1	TGTGCCAGCAGCCCGACAGGGGGCAATTCACCCCTCCACTTT	CASSPTGGNSPLHF
NA	NA	TRBJ2-3	TRBV28	TGTGCCAGCAGTTTATGGACAGGAGCAACAGATACGCAGTATTTT	CASSLWTGATDTQYF
NA	NA	TRBJ2-1	TRBV10-3	TGTGCCATCAGTGAGTCTTTGACTAGCTCCTACAATGAGCAGTTCTTC	CAISESLTSSYNEQFF
NA	TRBD1	TRBJ2-7	TRBV29-1	TGCAGCGTTGGGACAGGGGTTTACGAGCAGTACTTC	CSVGTGVYEQYF
once	TRBD2	TRBJ2-1	TRBV13	TGTGCCAGCAGCTTAGGAGCGGGGGGGTCCGATGAGCAGTTCTTC	CASSLGAGGSDEQFF
NA	NA	TRBJ1-4	TRBV7-9	TGTGCCAGCAGCTTTTCGGGGGGAGAGGAAAAACTGTTTTTT	CASSFSGGEEKLFF
once	NA	TRBJ1-5	TRBV5-6	TGTGCCAGCAGCCCCGGGGGGAATCAGCCCCAGCATTTT	CASSPGGNQPQHF
NA	NA	TRBJ2-7	TRBV2	TGTGCCAGTGGAAGGGGGAATCAGGCCTACGAGCAGTACTTC	CASGRGNQAYEQYF
NA	NA	TRBJ2-1	TRBV6-1	TGTGCCAGCAGTGAAGTATACGGGGGACCTAACAATGAGCAGTTCTTC	CASSEVYGGPNNEQFF
NA	NA	TRBJ1-1	TRBV7-8	TGTGCCAGCAGCTTACAGGGACCCAACGCTGAAGCTTTCTTT	CASSLQGPNAEAFF
NA	TRBD1	TRBJ2-3	TRBV7-9	TGTGCCAGCAGCGACCGGGACAGGGGTAATACGCAGTATTTT	CASSDRDRGNTQYF
NA	NA	TRBJ2-7	TRBV27	TGTGCCAGCAGTTTGCTCCCAGGGGGGAGGACATCCTACGAGCAGTACTTC	CASSLLPGGRTSYEQYF
NA	TRBD2	TRBJ2-3	TRBV18	TGTGCCAGCTCACCATACCCTAGCGGGTTATCAGATACGCAGTATTTT	CASSPYPSGLSDTQYF
once	NA	TRBJ2-7	TRBV27	TGTGCCAGCAGCCCGATCCCCATATACGAGCAGTACTTC	CASSPIPIYEQYF
NA	NA	TRBJ2-7	TRBV14	TGTGCCAGCAGCCTCACCCTGGGACTTGACTACGAGCAGTACTTC	CASSLTLGLDYEQYF
NA	NA	TRBJ2-1	TRBV5-1	TGCGCCAGCAGCTTGGCGGGGAAACCTCCCTACAATGAGCAGTTCTTC	CASSLAGKPPYNEQFF
NA	NA	TRBJ2-7	TRBV11-2	TGTGCCAGCAGCCAACGCCGGGACATGGATCCCCTACTCTACGAGCAGTACTTC	CASSQRRDMDPLLYEQYF
NA	TRBD1	TRBJ1-6	TRBV6-1	TGTGCCAGCAGTGAATTGGACAGGGGGAGCAATTCACCCCTCCACTTT	CASSELDRGSNSPLHF
NA	TRBD2	TRBJ2-7	TRBV4-1	TGCGCCAGCAGCCCCAACGTGGGACTAGCTTATTACGAGCAGTACTTC	CASSPNVGLAYYEQYF
NA	NA	TRBJ2-2	TRBV27	TGTGCCAGCAGCCTGAGCGGAACCAACACCGGGGAGCTGTTTTTT	CASSLSGTNTGELFF
NA	NA	TRBJ1-6	TRBV6-1	TGTGCCAGCCTCTGGGGGGGTCACGATAATTCACCCCTCCACTTT	CASLWGGHDNSPLHF
NA	TRBD1	TRBJ1-4	TRBV11-2	TGTGCCAGCAGCTTAGCATGGCGACAGGGACGTACAAATGAAAAACTGTTTTTT	CASSLAWRQGRTNEKLFF
NA	NA	TRBJ2-5	TRBV18	TGTGCCAGCTCATCCAGGGTAGGAATCCAAGAGACCCAGTACTTC	CASSSRVGIQETQYF
NA	TRBD2	TRBJ2-3	TRBV27	TGTGCCAGCAGGATGGCGACTAGCGGGCCCACAGATACGCAGTATTTT	CASRMATSGPTDTQYF
NA	NA	TRBJ1-1	TRBV19	TGTGCCAGTAGTCCCGGGGGCGAAGCTTTCTTT	CASSPGGEAFF
NA	NA	TRBJ2-7	TRBV21-1	TGTGCCAACCGGGACAGGGGGTACGAGCAGTACTTC	CANRDRGYEQYF
NA	TRBD1	TRBJ2-7	TRBV11-2	TGTGCCAGCAGCTCCAGAGGGACAGGGGCCTACTACGAGCAGTACTTC	CASSSRGTGAYYEQYF
NA	NA	TRBJ1-1	TRBV2	TGTGCCAGCAGCTTGGACCCGAACACTGAAGCTTTCTTT	CASSLDPNTEAFF
NA	TRBD1	TRBJ2-1	TRBV11-3	TGTGCCAGCAGCTCCCGGGACAGCTACAATGAGCAGTTCTTC	CASSSRDSYNEQFF
NA	NA	TRBJ2-7	TRBV5-1	TGCGCCAGCAGCTTGGGGGGGCCAGGGGACTACGAGCAGTACTTC	CASSLGGPGDYEQYF
NA	NA	TRBJ1-6	TRBV6-5	TGTGCCAGCAGTTACGTCCCTCAGGGTTATAATTCACCCCTCCACTTT	CASSYVPQGYNSPLHF
NA	NA	TRBJ2-7	TRBV11-3	TGTGCCAGCAGCTTAGATCCCTGGGCGGGGCAGTACTTC	CASSLDPWAGQYF
NA	NA	TRBJ2-7	TRBV28	TGTGCCAGCAAGGACCAAGCTCCCTACGAGCAGTACTTC	CASKDQAPYEQYF
NA	NA	TRBJ2-5	TRBV9	TGTGCCAGCAGCCTCCGGGCAGAGTCAGGGACCCAGTACTTC	CASSLRAESGTQYF
NA	TRBD1	TRBJ1-1	TRBV10-3	TGTGCCATCAGTGAGTCCGCGGGGACAGGGGGCAACACTGAAGCTTTCTTT	CAISESAGTGGNTEAFF
few	TRBD2	TRBJ2-3	TRBV7-9	TGTGCCCCCGGGAGAAGCGGGGGGGCCAAAGATACGCAGTATTTT	CAPGRSGGAKDTQYF
once	NA	TRBJ2-7	TRBV11-2	TGTGCCAGCAGCGGTCTACTGGTCGAGCAGTACTTC	CASSGLLVEQYF
NA	TRBD1	TRBJ2-1	TRBV11-3	TGTGCCAGCAGCCCAGGGACAGCATACAATGAGCAGTTCTTC	CASSPGTAYNEQFF
NA	NA	TRBJ2-2	TRBV7-9	TGTGCCAGCTCCAATACAGGGAACACCGGGGAGCTGTTTTTT	CASSNTGNTGELFF
NA	NA	TRBJ2-7	TRBV10-2	TGCGCCAGCAGTGCCCTAGTCACCTACGAGCAGTACTTC	CASSALVTYEQYF
NA	NA	TRBJ2-3	TRBV7-8	TGTGCCAGCAGCTTAGAAGGAGGCACAGCCCTGCTCGCAGATACGCAGTATTTT	CASSLEGGTALLADTQYF
once	TRBD2	TRBJ2-5	TRBV5-1	TGCGCCAGCAGCCCGCTACTAGCGGGGGGGAAAGAGACCCAGTACTTC	CASSPLLAGGKETQYF